This T cell receptor (beta chain) stems from a study of shared clonotypes between healthy human individuals. In the study overall: CD4 naive and memory got three plates each, CD8 naive two, CD8 memory one.

Produced via immunoSEQ multiplex PCR; TCRdb's table is partial and in-frame only. The sample carries about 820,000 clones, around 92% recorded once. The V and J ends lost 6 bases and 2 bases, in that order; junction bases with no gene match: 3. The CDR3 is 13 amino acids. Germline values: CDR1 SEHNR, CDR2 FQNEAQ (reference sequence). Notes on the study in general: The naive CD4 repertoires of several donors were compared, and 5% to 6.5% of clonotypes were shared.

Concerning this clone itself: Its specificity is unknown.

The naive CD8 fraction comprised CD45RO-negative cells positively selected for CCR7 and excluded terminally differentiated effector memory CD45RA+ cells. The sample was naive CD8+ T cells sorted from blood. The receptor was isolated from a man aged 25-45 years in good health. This chain uses TRBV7-9 with TRBJ2-7; 8 positions agree with TRBD1. This CDR3 is CASRKGQAYEQYF. The CDR3 DNA is TGTGCCAGCAGGAAGGGACAGGCCTACGAGCAGTACTTC. The entire variable domain, with the rest obtained from reference TRBV7-9 and TRBJ2-7, is as follows: DTGVSQNPRHKITKRGQNVTFRCDPISEHNRLYWYRQTLGQGPEFLTYFQNEAQLEKSRLLSDRFSAERPKGSFSTLEIQRTEQGDSAMYLCASRKGQAYEQYFGPGTRLTVT.